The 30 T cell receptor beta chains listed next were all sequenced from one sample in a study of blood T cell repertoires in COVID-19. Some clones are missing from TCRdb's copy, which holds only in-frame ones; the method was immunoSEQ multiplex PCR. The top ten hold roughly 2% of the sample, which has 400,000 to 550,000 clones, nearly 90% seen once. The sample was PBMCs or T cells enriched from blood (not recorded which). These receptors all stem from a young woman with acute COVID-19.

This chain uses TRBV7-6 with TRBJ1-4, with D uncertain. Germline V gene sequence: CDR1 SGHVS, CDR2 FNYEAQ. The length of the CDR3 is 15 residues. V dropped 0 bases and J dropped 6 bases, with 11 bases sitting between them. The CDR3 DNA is TGTGCCAGCAGCTTAGCAGGGAGGAGGGATGAAAAACTGTTTTTT. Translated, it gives CASSLAGRRDEKLFF.

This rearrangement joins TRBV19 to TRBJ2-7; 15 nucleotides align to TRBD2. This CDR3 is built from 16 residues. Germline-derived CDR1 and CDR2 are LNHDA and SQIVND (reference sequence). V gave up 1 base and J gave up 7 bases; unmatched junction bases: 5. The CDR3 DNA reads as TGTGCCAGTAGTATAGCAGGACTAGCGGGAGGGCAAGAGCAGTACTTC. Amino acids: CASSIAGLAGGQEQYF. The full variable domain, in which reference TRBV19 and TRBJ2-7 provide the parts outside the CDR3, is DGGITQSPKYLFRKEGQNVTLSCEQNLNHDAMYWYRQDPGQGLRLIYYSQIVNDFQKGDIAEGYSVSREKKESFPLTVTSAQKNPTAFYLCASSIAGLAGGQEQYFGPGTRLTVT.

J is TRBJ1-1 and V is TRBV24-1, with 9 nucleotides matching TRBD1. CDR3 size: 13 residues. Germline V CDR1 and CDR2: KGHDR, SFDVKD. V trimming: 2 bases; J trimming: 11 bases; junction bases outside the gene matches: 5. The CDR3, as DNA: TGTGCCACCAGTGATTCCGGGACAGGGATCGCTTTCTTT. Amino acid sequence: CATSDSGTGIAFF.

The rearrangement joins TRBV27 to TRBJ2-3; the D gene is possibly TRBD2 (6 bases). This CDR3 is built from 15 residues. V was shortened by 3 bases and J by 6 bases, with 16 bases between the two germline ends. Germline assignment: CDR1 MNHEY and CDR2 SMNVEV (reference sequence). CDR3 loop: CASSLTRGLGDTQYF. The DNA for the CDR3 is TGTGCCAGCAGTTTGACTAGAGGTCTCGGCGATACGCAGTATTTT.

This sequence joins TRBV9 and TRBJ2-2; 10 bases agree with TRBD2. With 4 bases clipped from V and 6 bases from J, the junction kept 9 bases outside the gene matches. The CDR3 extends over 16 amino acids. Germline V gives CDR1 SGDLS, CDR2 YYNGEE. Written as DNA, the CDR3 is TGTGCCAGCAGCTTACCTAGCGGGAGTATCGCCGGGGAGCTGTTTTTT. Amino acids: CASSLPSGSIAGELFF.

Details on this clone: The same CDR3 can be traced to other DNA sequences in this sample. The CDR3 region has the DNA TGTGCCAGCAGTTTCGGCGGCGAGCAGTACTTC. Translation gives CASSFGGEQYF. The V and J genes are TRBV27 and TRBJ2-7; no definite D call. V lost 3 bases, J lost 6 bases, and 6 bases lay in between. The CDR3 runs to 11 residues. Germline V lookup: CDR1 MNHEY, CDR2 SMNVEV (reference sequence).

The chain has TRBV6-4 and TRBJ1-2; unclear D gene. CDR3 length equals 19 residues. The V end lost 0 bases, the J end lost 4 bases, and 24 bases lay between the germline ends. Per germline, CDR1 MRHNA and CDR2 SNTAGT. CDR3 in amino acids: CASSDSFVLASLWIYGYTF. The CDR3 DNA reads TGTGCCAGCAGTGACTCCTTTGTTCTAGCAAGCCTTTGGATCTATGGCTACACCTTC.

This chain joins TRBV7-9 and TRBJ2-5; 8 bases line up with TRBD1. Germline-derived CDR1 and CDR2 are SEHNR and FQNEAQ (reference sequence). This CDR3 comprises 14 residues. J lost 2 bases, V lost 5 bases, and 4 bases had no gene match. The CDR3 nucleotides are TGTGCCAGCAGCCCCGACAGGGGACAAGAGACCCAGTACTTC. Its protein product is CASSPDRGQETQYF.

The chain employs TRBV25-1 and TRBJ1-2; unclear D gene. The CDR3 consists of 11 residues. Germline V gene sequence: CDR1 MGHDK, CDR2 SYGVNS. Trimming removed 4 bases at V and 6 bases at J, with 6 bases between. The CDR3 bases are TGTGCCAGCAGTGCCGGGGATGGCTACACCTTC. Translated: CASSAGDGYTF.

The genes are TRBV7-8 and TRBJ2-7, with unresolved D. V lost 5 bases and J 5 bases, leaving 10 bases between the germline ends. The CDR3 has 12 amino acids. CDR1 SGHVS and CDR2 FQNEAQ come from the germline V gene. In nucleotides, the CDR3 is TGTGCCAGCAGCCCCCGCGGTAACGAGCAGTACTTC. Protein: CASSPRGNEQYF.

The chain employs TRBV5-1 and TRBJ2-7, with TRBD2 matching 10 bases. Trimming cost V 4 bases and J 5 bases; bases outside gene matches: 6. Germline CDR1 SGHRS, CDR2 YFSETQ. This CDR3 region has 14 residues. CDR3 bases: TGCGCCAGCAGCCTGAGGGGACTAGCGCACGAGCAGTACTTC. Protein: CASSLRGLAHEQYF. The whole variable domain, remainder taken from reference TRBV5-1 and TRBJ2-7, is KAGVTQTPRYLIKTRGQQVTLSCSPISGHRSVSWYQQTPGQGLQFLFEYFSETQRNKGNFPGRFSGRQFSNSRSEMNVSTLELGDSALYLCASSLRGLAHEQYFGPGTRLTVT.

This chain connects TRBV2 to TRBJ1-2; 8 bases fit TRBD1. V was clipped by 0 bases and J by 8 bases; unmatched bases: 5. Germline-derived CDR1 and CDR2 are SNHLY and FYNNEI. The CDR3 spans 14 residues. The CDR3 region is CASSEAQQGGGYTF. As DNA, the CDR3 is TGTGCCAGCAGTGAAGCGCAACAGGGGGGAGGCTACACCTTC.

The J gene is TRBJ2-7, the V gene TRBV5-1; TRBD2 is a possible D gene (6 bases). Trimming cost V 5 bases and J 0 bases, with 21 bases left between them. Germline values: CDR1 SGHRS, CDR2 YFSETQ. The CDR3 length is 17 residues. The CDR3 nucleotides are TGCGCCAGCAGGAGGCCGGGACTGGAGGTAAACTCCTACGAGCAGTACTTC. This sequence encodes CASRRPGLEVNSYEQYF.

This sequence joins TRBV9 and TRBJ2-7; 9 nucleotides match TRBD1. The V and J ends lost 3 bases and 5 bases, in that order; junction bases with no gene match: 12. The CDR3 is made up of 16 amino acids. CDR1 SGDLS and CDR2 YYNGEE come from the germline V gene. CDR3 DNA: TGTGCCAGCAGCGAATGGGGACAGGGCAAATCCAACGAGCAGTACTTC. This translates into CASSEWGQGKSNEQYF.

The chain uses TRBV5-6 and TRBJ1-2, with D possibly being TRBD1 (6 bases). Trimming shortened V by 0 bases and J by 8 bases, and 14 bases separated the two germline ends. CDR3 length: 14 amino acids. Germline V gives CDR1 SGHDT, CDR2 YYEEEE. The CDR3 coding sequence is TGTGCCAGCAGCTTGGGGCAGGGGACGGTCGGCTACACCTTC. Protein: CASSLGQGTVGYTF.

The CDR3 loop reads CAWSVGTGSNQPQHF. The CDR3 nucleotides read TGTGCCTGGAGTGTAGGCACGGGGAGCAATCAGCCCCAGCATTTT. The chain uses TRBV30 and TRBJ1-5, with D uncertain. V was clipped by 0 bases and J by 1 base, with 10 bases between them. The CDR3 has 15 residues. Germline V gives CDR1 GTSNPN, CDR2 SVGIG (reference sequence).

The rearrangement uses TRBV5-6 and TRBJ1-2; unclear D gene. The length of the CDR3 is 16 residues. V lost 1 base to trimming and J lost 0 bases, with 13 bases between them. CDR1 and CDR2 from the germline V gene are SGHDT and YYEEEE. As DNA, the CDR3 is TGTGCCAGCAGCTTGTCAGGCCCCGTCTCTAACTATGGCTACACCTTC. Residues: CASSLSGPVSNYGYTF.

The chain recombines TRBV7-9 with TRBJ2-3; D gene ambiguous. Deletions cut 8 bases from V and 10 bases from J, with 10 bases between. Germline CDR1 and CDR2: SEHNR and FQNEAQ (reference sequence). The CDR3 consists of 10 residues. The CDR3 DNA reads TGTGCCAGCGTCCAGATGGCGCAGTATTTT. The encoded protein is CASVQMAQYF.

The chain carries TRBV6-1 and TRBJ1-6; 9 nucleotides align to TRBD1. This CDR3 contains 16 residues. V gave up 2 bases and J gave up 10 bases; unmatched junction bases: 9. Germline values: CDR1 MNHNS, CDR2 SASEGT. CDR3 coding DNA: TGTGCCAGCAGTGAACCCGGGACAGGGATTGAATCACCCCTCCACTTT. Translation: CASSEPGTGIESPLHF.

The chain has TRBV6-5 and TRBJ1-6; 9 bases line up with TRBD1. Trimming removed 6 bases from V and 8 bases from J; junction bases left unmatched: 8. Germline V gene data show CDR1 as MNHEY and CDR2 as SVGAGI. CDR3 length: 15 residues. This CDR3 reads CASSYTGGSDSPLHF. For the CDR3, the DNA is TGTGCCAGCAGCTATACAGGGGGCTCAGATTCACCCCTCCACTTT.

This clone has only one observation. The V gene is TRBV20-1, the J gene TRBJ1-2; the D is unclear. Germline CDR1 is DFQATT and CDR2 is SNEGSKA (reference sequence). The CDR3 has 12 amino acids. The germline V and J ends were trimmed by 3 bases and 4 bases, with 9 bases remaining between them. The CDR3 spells CSASWRIYGYTF. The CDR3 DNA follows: TGCAGTGCTAGTTGGAGAATCTATGGCTACACCTTC.

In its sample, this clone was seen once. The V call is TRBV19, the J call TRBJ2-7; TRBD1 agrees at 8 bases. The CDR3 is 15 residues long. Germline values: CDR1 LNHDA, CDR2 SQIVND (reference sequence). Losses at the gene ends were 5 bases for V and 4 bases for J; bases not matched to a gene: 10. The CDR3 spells CASSRVQGAVYEQYF. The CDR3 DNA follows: TGTGCCAGTAGTCGGGTGCAGGGGGCGGTATACGAGCAGTACTTC. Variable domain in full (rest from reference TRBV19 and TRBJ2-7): DGGITQSPKYLFRKEGQNVTLSCEQNLNHDAMYWYRQDPGQGLRLIYYSQIVNDFQKGDIAEGYSVSREKKESFPLTVTSAQKNPTAFYLCASSRVQGAVYEQYFGPGTRLTVT.

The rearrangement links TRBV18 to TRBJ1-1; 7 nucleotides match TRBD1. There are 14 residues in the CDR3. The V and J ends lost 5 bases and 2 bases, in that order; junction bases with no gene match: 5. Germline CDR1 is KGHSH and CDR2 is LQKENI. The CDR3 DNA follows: TGTGCCAGCTCATCTACAGGGGCCAACACTGAAGCTTTCTTT. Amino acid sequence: CASSSTGANTEAFF.

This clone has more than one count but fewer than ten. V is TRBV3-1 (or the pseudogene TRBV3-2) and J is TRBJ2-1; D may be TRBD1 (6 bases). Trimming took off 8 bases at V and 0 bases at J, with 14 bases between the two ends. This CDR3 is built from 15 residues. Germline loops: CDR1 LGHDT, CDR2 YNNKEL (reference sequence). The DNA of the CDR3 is TGTGCCAGCGCACCCGGGACATTCTCCTACAATGAGCAGTTCTTC. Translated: CASAPGTFSYNEQFF.

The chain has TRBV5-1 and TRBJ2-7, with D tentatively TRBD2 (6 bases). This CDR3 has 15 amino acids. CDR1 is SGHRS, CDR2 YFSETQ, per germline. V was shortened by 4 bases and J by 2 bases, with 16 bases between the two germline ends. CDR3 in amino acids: CASSPSGTFPYEQYF. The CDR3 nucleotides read TGCGCCAGCAGCCCCTCCGGGACTTTCCCCTACGAGCAGTACTTC.

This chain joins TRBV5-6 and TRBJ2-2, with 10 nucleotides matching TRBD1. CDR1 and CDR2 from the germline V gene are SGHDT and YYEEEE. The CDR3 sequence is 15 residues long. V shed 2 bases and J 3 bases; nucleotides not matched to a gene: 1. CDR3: CASSFGQGDTGELFF. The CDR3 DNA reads TGTGCCAGCAGCTTCGGACAGGGGGACACCGGGGAGCTGTTTTTT.

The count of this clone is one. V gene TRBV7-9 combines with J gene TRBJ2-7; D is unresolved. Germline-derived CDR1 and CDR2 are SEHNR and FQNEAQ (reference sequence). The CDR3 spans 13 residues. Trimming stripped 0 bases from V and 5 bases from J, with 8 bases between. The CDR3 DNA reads TGTGCCAGCAGCTTAGCTATAGTAGACGAGCAGTACTTC. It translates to CASSLAIVDEQYF.

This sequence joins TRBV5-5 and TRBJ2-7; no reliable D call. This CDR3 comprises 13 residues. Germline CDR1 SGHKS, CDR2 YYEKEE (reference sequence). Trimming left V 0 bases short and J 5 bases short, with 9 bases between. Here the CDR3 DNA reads TGTGCCAGCAGCTTGGCGGTCTTCGACGAGCAGTACTTC. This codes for CASSLAVFDEQYF. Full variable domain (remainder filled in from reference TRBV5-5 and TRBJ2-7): DAGVTQSPTHLIKTRGQQVTLRCSPISGHKSVSWYQQVLGQGPQFIFQYYEKEERGRGNFPDRFSARQFPNYSSELNVNALLLGDSALYLCASSLAVFDEQYFGPGTRLTVT.

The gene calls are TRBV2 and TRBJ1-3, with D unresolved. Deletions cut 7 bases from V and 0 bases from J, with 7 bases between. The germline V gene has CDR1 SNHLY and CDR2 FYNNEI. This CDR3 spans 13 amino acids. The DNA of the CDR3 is TGTGCCAGCACCGACATCTCTGGAAACACCATATATTTT. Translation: CASTDISGNTIYF.

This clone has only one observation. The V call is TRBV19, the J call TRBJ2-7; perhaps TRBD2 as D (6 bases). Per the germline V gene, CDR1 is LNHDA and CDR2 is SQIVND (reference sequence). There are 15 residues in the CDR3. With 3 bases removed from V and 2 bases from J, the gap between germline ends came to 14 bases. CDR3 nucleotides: TGTGCCAGTAGTATGGTACGGGAGTTGCCCTACGAGCAGTACTTC. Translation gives CASSMVRELPYEQYF.